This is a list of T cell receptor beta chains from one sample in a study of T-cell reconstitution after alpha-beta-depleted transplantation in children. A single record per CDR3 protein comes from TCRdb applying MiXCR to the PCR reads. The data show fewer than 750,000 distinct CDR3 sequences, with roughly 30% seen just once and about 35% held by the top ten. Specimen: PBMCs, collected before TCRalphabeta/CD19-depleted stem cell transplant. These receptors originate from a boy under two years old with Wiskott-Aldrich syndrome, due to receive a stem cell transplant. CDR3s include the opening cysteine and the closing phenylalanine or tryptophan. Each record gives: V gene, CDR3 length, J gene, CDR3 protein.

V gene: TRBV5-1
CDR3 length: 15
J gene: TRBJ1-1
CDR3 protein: CASSLMGRANTEAFF

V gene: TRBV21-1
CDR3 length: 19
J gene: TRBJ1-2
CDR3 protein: CASSKWPNGQGTVGYGYTF

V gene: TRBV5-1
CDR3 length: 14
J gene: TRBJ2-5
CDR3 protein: CASSLEVLMGTQYF

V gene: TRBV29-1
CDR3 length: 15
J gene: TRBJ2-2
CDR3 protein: CSALDRAVNTGELFF

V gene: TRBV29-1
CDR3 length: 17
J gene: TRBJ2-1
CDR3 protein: CSVEGRQGFEPYNEQFF

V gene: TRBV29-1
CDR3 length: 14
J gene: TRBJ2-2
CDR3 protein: CSVVSGVNTGELFF

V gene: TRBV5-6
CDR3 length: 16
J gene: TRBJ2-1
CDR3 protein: CASSRKSGSSYNEQFF

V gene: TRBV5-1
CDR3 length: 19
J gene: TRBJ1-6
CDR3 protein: CASSLTGTGAFSDNSPLHF

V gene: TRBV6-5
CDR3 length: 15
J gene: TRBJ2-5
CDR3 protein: CASSYDRHGQETQYF

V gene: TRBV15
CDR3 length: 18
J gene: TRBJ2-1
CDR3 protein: CATSRDWLAVSSYNEQFF

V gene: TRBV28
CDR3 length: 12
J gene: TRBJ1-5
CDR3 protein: CASRDRNQPQHF

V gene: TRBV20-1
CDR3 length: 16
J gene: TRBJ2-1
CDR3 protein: CSASGMIRGNYNEQFF

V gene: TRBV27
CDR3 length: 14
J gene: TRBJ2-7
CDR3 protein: CASGYGWGSYEQYF

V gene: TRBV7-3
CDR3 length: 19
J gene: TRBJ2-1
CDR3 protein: CASSSGTSGRARLYDEQFF

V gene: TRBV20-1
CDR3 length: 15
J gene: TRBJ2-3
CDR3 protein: CSASNPSGRTDTQYF

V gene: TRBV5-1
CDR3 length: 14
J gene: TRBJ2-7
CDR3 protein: CASSFRAGAYEQYF

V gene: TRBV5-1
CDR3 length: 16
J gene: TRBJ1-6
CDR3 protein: CASSLTAENPNSPLHF

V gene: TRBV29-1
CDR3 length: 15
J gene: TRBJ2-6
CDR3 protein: CSVVNRGAGANVLTF

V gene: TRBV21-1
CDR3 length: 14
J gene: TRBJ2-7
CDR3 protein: CAGKWRECSYEQYF

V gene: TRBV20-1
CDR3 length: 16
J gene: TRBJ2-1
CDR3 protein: CSAREQLGPQNNEQFF

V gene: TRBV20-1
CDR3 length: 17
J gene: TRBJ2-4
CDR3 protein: CSARIPHRDETKNIQYF

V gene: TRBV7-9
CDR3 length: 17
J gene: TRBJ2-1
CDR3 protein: CASSLLGLAGGADEQFF

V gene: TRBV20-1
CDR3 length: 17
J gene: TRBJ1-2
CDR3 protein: CCARDFAFQAPNYGYTF

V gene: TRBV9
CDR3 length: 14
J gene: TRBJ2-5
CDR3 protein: CASSVDTGVETQYF

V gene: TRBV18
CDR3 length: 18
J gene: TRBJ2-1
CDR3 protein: CASSLLIKTSGNYNEQFF

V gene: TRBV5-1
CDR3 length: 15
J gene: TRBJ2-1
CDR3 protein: CASSLGYNSYNEQFF

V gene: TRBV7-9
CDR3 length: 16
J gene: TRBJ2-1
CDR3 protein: CASSLAQGRSYNEQFF

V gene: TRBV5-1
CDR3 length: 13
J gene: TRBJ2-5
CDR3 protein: CASSRGRWETQYF

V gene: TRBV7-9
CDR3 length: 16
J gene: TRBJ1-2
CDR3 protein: CASSLSQGGPFYGYTF

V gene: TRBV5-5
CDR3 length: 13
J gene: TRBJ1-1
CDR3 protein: CASLQPGRGEAFF

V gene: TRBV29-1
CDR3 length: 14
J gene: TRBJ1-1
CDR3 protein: CSVEAFTGSTEAFF

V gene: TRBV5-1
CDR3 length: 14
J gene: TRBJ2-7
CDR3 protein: CASSADGRSYEQYF

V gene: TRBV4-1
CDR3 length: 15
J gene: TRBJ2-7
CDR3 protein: CASSQEPGLAYEQYF

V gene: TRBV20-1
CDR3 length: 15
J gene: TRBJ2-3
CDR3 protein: CSASAIAGVSDTQYF

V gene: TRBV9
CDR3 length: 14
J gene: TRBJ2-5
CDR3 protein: CASSVGGYQETQYF

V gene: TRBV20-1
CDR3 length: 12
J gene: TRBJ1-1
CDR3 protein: CSASWGETEAFF

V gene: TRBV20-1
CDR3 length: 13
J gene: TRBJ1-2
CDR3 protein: CSASDTGGGGYTF

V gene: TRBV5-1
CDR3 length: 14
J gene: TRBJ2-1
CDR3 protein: CASPCGTSYNEQFF

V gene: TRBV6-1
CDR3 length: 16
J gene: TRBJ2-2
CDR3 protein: CASSKRQGKNTGELFF

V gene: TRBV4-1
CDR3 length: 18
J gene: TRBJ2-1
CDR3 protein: CASSQDQNRGFYPDEQFF

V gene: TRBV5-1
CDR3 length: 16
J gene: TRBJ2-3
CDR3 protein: CASSPLSGRGPDTQYF

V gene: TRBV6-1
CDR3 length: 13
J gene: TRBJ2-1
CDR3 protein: CASSPTGGYEQFF

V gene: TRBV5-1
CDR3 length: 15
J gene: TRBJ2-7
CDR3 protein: CASSLDGAPSYEQYF

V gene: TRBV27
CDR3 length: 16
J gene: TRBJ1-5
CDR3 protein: CASSPSRDRSNQPQHF

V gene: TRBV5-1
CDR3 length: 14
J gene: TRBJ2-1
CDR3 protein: CASSLYGALGEQFF

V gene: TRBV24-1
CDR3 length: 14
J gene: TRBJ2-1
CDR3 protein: CATDPEEAGNEQFF

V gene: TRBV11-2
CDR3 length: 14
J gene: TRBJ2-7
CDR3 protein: CASSLDSQNYEQYF

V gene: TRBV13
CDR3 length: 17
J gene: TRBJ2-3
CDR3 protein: CASSGSGRATSTDTQYF

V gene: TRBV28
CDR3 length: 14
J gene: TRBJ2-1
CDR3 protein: CASSPRQGYNEQFF

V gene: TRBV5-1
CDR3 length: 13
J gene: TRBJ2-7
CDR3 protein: CASRRDTTYEQYF

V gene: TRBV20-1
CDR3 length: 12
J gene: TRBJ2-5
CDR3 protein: CSAFGLGETQYF

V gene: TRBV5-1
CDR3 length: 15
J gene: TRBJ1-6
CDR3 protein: CASSLESSYNSPLHF

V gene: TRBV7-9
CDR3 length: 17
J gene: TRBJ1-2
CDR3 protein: CASSLVTSTGGDYGYTF

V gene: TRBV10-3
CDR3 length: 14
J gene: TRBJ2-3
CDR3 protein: CAIRAGGGTDTQYF

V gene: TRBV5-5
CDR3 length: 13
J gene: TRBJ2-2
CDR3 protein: CASSFTVPGELFF

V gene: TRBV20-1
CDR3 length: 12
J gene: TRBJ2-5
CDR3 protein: CSATGTGETQYF

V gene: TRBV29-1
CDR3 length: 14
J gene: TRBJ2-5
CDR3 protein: CSPLKRLGSETQYF

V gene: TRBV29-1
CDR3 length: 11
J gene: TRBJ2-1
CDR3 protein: CSVVLLNEQFF